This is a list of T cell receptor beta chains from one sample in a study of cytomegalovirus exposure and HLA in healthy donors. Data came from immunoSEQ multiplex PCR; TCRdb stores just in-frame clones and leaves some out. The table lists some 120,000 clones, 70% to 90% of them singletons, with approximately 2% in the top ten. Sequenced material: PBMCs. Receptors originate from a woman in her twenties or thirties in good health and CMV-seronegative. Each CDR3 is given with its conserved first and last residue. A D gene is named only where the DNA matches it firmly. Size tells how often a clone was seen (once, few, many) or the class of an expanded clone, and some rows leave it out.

CASSPGTGGNEQYF,TGTGCCAGCAGTCCGGGGACAGGGGGCAACGAGCAGTACTTC,TRBJ2-7,NA,TRBD1,TRBV27
CASGLALSTGQGAYEQYF,TGTGCTAGTGGTTTGGCCCTTAGTACGGGACAGGGGGCCTACGAGCAGTACTTC,TRBJ2-7,once,TRBD1,TRBV12-5
CASRLAGQSYEQYF,TGTGCCAGTAGACTAGCGGGGCAATCCTACGAGCAGTACTTC,TRBJ2-7,few,TRBD2,TRBV19
CASTGASGRVSTDTQYF,TGTGCCAGCACTGGGGCTAGCGGGCGGGTTAGCACAGATACGCAGTATTTT,TRBJ2-3,few,TRBD2,TRBV2
CASSRKLQTSGGRNTGELFF,TGCGCCAGCAGCCGAAAGCTTCAGACTAGCGGGGGGCGGAACACCGGGGAGCTGTTTTTT,TRBJ2-2,NA,TRBD2,TRBV4-3
CAISQGRGAEAFF,TGTGCCATCTCCCAGGGGCGAGGAGCTGAAGCTTTCTTT,TRBJ1-1,NA,NA,TRBV6-6
CASSSTGTKQETQYF,TGTGCCAGCTCATCAACCGGGACTAAGCAAGAGACCCAGTACTTC,TRBJ2-5,NA,TRBD2,TRBV18
CASSANLAGANTGELFF,TGTGCCAGCAGCGCAAATCTAGCGGGGGCCAACACCGGGGAGCTGTTTTTT,TRBJ2-2,once,TRBD2,TRBV7-6
CASSVDLGGTYEQYF,TGTGCCAGCAGCGTAGACCTGGGGGGGACCTACGAGCAGTACTTC,TRBJ2-7,NA,TRBD2,TRBV9
CASSLVGLAGGQETQYF,TGTGCCAGCAGCTTAGTGGGGCTAGCGGGGGGACAAGAGACCCAGTACTTC,TRBJ2-5,NA,TRBD2,TRBV7-2
CASSTFGAGGTDTQYF,TGTGCCAGCAGCACTTTCGGAGCGGGGGGCACAGATACGCAGTATTTT,TRBJ2-3,NA,TRBD2,TRBV7-2
CASGLVLGTGVTGELFF,TGTGCTAGTGGTTTGGTTCTCGGGACAGGGGTCACCGGGGAGCTGTTTTTT,TRBJ2-2,NA,TRBD1,TRBV12-5
CASSPRLSNEETQYF,TGTGCCAGCAGTCCTCGACTTTCAAACGAAGAGACCCAGTACTTC,TRBJ2-5,NA,NA,TRBV5-4
CASSPELGEQYF,TGTGCCAGTAGTCCGGAGTTGGGCGAGCAGTACTTC,TRBJ2-7,NA,NA,TRBV19
CASSPIEGVVRAFF,TGTGCCAGCAGCCCAATAGAAGGGGTGGTACGGGCTTTCTTT,TRBJ1-1,NA,NA,TRBV7-2
CASSQYNEQFF,TGTGCCAGCAGCCAGTACAATGAGCAGTTCTTC,TRBJ2-1,few,NA,TRBV5-5
CASSFTGLGETQYF,TGCGCCAGCAGCTTCACAGGGTTGGGCGAGACCCAGTACTTC,TRBJ2-5,NA,NA,TRBV5-1
CASSTLRTDSAYEQYF,TGTGCCAGCAGCACGCTCCGGACAGATTCGGCCTACGAGCAGTACTTC,TRBJ2-7,NA,NA,TRBV5-4
CASSGSGGVSETQYF,TGTGCCAGCAGCGGGAGCGGGGGGGTTTCGGAGACCCAGTACTTC,TRBJ2-5,NA,TRBD2,TRBV5-5
CATSRDGQGFYGYTF,TGTGCCACCAGCAGAGATGGACAGGGCTTCTATGGCTACACCTTC,TRBJ1-2,NA,TRBD1,TRBV15
CASSIEAGSPKETQYF,TGTGCCAGTAGTATAGAGGCGGGCAGCCCGAAAGAGACCCAGTACTTC,TRBJ2-5,NA,NA,TRBV19
CASSVSPRLEWDEQFF,TGTGCCAGCAGCGTCTCCCCGCGACTCGAGTGGGATGAGCAGTTCTTC,TRBJ2-1,NA,NA,TRBV9
CASSLQGILGEQFF,TGTGCCAGCAGCCTACAGGGTATCCTAGGTGAGCAGTTCTTC,TRBJ2-1,NA,NA,TRBV6-5
CASSVDPPGLVYNEQFF,TGTGCCAGCAGCGTAGACCCACCGGGACTAGTCTACAATGAGCAGTTCTTC,TRBJ2-1,NA,TRBD2,TRBV9
CATPLKWGPTFDYTF,TGTGCCACCCCCCTCAAATGGGGGCCCACCTTTGACTACACCTTC,TRBJ1-2,many,NA,TRBV6-1
CASSGPPGLAGAPYEQYF,TGTGCCAGCAGCGGGCCCCCGGGACTAGCGGGGGCCCCCTACGAGCAGTACTTC,TRBJ2-7,NA,TRBD2,TRBV11-3
CASSLDASGGETQYF,TGTGCCAGCAGCTTGGATGCTAGCGGGGGGGAGACCCAGTACTTC,TRBJ2-5,once,TRBD2,TRBV5-4
CASSVLGDNSPLHF,TGTGCCAGCAGCGTTCTAGGGGATAATTCACCCCTCCACTTT,TRBJ1-6,NA,NA,TRBV9
CASSPMQYTEAFF,TGTGCCAGCTCACCGATGCAGTACACTGAAGCTTTCTTT,TRBJ1-1,NA,NA,TRBV18
CASSPDRMVRYGYTF,TGTGCCAGCTCACCAGACAGGATGGTTCGGTATGGCTACACCTTC,TRBJ1-2,NA,NA,TRBV18
CASSLWVAGPVGTGELFF,TGTGCCAGCAGCTTGTGGGTGGCGGGTCCCGTAGGCACCGGGGAGCTGTTTTTT,TRBJ2-2,once,NA,TRBV5-5
CASSLTGTNGYTF,TGTGCCAGCAGCTTAACAGGAACCAATGGCTACACCTTC,TRBJ1-2,NA,NA,TRBV6-5
CASSFNRGWDTEAFF,TGCGCCAGCAGCTTCAACAGGGGGTGGGACACTGAAGCTTTCTTT,TRBJ1-1,NA,TRBD1,TRBV5-1
CASSLGTSGGRTDTQYF,TGTGCCAGCAGCTTAGGGACTAGCGGGGGAAGGACAGATACGCAGTATTTT,TRBJ2-3,NA,TRBD2,TRBV11-2
CASSPLAVTGELFF,TGTGCCAGCTCACCACTGGCCGTCACCGGGGAGCTGTTTTTT,TRBJ2-2,few,NA,TRBV18
CASSPRQGRRGETQYF,TGTGCCAGCAGTCCCCGGCAAGGGCGGAGAGGGGAGACCCAGTACTTC,TRBJ2-5,medium-sized,NA,TRBV7-9
CASSFVGAEQFF,TGTGCCAGCAGCTTTGTAGGGGCGGAGCAGTTCTTC,TRBJ2-1,NA,NA,TRBV5-6
CSGIAGELFF,TGCAGTGGTATAGCCGGGGAGCTGTTTTTT,TRBJ2-2,NA,NA,TRBV20-1
CASSLGSSLDGETQYF,TGTGCCAGCAGCTTAGGATCCTCGCTAGATGGCGAGACCCAGTACTTC,TRBJ2-5,NA,NA,TRBV7-9
CASSLTGVTNEKLFF,TGTGCCAGCAGCTTAACAGGGGTTACTAATGAAAAACTGTTTTTT,TRBJ1-4,NA,TRBD1,TRBV5-6
CASSVGPGQVYGYTF,TGTGCCAGCAGCGTAGGACCGGGACAGGTCTATGGCTACACCTTC,TRBJ1-2,NA,TRBD1,TRBV9
CASSPGDRPTEAFF,TGTGCCAGCAGCCCCGGGGACAGGCCCACTGAAGCTTTCTTT,TRBJ1-1,NA,TRBD1,TRBV7-2
CASSPPTGGSFGELFF,TGTGCCAGCAGCCCTCCCACAGGGGGATCATTTGGGGAGCTGTTTTTT,TRBJ2-2,NA,TRBD1,TRBV25-1
CASTIWGGLGEQYF,TGTGCCAGCACCATTTGGGGAGGGTTGGGCGAGCAGTACTTC,TRBJ2-7,NA,TRBD2,TRBV7-2
CASSLGPGQGTDTQYF,TGTGCCAGCAGCTTGGGCCCGGGACAGGGCACAGATACGCAGTATTTT,TRBJ2-3,NA,TRBD1,TRBV5-5
CASSYSLRGGPYEQYF,TGTGCCAGCAGTTACTCTTTGCGGGGGGGTCCCTACGAGCAGTACTTC,TRBJ2-7,NA,TRBD2,TRBV6-7
CASSQGQGTVRTQYF,TGTGCCAGCAGCCAGGGACAGGGGACCGTTCGGACCCAGTACTTC,TRBJ2-5,NA,TRBD1,TRBV9
CASSLGASGSGSYNEQFF,TGTGCCAGCAGCTTAGGGGCTAGCGGGAGTGGGTCCTACAATGAGCAGTTCTTC,TRBJ2-1,NA,TRBD2,TRBV7-9
CASSIEGGSLYF,TGTGCCAGTAGTATAGAAGGAGGGTCCCTGTACTTC,TRBJ2-7,NA,NA,TRBV19
CASSLEGAQGNEQFF,TGTGCCAGCAGCTTGGAGGGGGCGCAGGGCAATGAGCAGTTCTTC,TRBJ2-1,NA,TRBD1,TRBV5-4
CASSESVQGLEQYF,TGTGCCAGCAGTGAATCGGTACAGGGGCTCGAGCAGTACTTC,TRBJ2-7,NA,TRBD1,TRBV2
CASSPGGSRPYEQYF,TGTGCCAGCAGCCCAGGGGGAAGCCGACCCTACGAGCAGTACTTC,TRBJ2-7,NA,TRBD1,TRBV6-6